The text below deals with one TCR beta chain. The entry originates in a study of T cell responses to AZD1222 COVID-19 vaccine. TCRdb's copy holds only in-frame clones and misses some; the assay was immunoSEQ multiplex PCR. The repertoire holds tens of thousands of clones, with more than 85% as singletons. Germline CDR1 and CDR2: SGHVS and FQNEAQ. The CDR3 loop spans 18 amino acids. Trimming at V came to 3 bases and at J to 0 bases, leaving 7 bases not matched to a gene. This receptor was identified in an adult who received the AZD1222 COVID-19 vaccine. The sample here was peripheral blood, taken 28 days after the second AZD1222 dose. The J gene is TRBJ2-3, the V gene TRBV7-8, with 12 bases fitting TRBD2. The CDR3 coding sequence is TGTGCCAGCAGCTTCCGGACTAGCGGGGCCTCGAGCACAGATACGCAGTATTTT. It specifies CASSFRTSGASSTDTQYF.